This T cell receptor (beta chain) stems from a study of blood T cell repertoires in COVID-19. Study information: Whether acute or convalescent, the COVID-19 samples came from the United States, Italy and Spain. In each case, the material was cDNA or gDNA derived from T cells, B-cell-depleted T cells, or PBMCs.

In the original workflow: The authors estimated nucleated cell counts from reference gene primer amplification. The repertoire was sequenced with immunoSEQ multiplex PCR; TCRdb's copy has only in-frame clones and lacks some. That table is the source of V, J and clone size, and D and trimming were worked out from the DNA. The table has approximately 210,000 clones, around nine tenths seen once; the top ten hold 4.5% to 5.5%. This CDR3 is 15 amino acids long. The junction had 3 bases not matched to a gene; V was cut back by 1 base and J by 4 bases. Germline assignment: CDR1 SGHNT and CDR2 YENEEA. Sequencing was performed on peripheral blood. The sequence derives from a woman aged 35 to 49 with acute or convalescent COVID-19. The rearrangement joins TRBV11-3 to TRBJ2-2; TRBD1 agrees at 7 bases. CDR3 residues: CASSLGQGVTGELFF. In DNA, the CDR3 is TGTGCCAGCAGCTTAGGTCAGGGGGTCACCGGGGAGCTGTTTTTT.